The 5 T cell receptor beta chains below were found in one sample sequenced in a study of cytomegalovirus exposure and HLA in healthy donors. Sequencing was performed with immunoSEQ multiplex PCR; in TCRdb, only in-frame clones are kept and a portion is missing. The sample has 70,000 to 80,000 clones, around 94% seen once. Source material: PBMCs. Source of these receptors: a young woman in good health and CMV-seropositive.

This chain connects TRBV5-1 to TRBJ2-3, with TRBD1 identical over 8 bases. Trimming at V came to 4 bases and at J to 4 bases, leaving 5 bases not matched to a gene. Per germline, CDR1 SGHRS and CDR2 YFSETQ. The CDR3 has 14 residues. CDR3: CASSTGQGADTQYF. As DNA, the CDR3 is TGCGCCAGCAGCACAGGACAGGGTGCAGATACGCAGTATTTT.

The chain couples TRBV5-4 to TRBJ2-7, with 11 bases lining up with TRBD1. This CDR3 comprises 16 residues. V was pared by 2 bases and J by 2 bases, with 6 bases of the junction left unmatched. CDR1 and CDR2 from the germline V gene are SGHNT and YYREEE (reference sequence). The DNA of the CDR3 is TGTGCCAGCAGCTTCGGACAGGGGGCAATGACCTACGAGCAGTACTTC. Translating gives CASSFGQGAMTYEQYF.

This sequence joins TRBV6-1 and TRBJ2-2; D unresolved. The CDR3 runs 16 residues. Trimming left V 1 base short and J 4 bases short, with 13 bases between. From germline, CDR1 is MNHNS and CDR2 SASEGT. This chain's CDR3 is CASSEDAVLTTGELFF. The CDR3 DNA follows: TGTGCCAGCAGTGAAGATGCGGTGTTGACCACCGGGGAGCTGTTTTTT.

V and J are TRBV28 and TRBJ2-3; 9 positions match TRBD2. The V gene end was trimmed by 5 bases and the J gene end by 0 bases; junction bases not matched to a gene: 3. The CDR3 covers 15 residues. CDR1 and CDR2 (germline): MDHEN, SYDVKM. The CDR3, as DNA: TGTGCCAGCAGTAGCGGGGGGACTAGCACAGATACGCAGTATTTT. Its translation is CASSSGGTSTDTQYF.

The chain recombines TRBV27 with TRBJ2-2; TRBD2 agrees at 7 bases. The CDR3 runs 14 residues. Germline CDR1 is MNHEY and CDR2 is SMNVEV (reference sequence). V was clipped by 8 bases and J by 5 bases; unmatched bases: 8. CDR3 protein: CASAQREGTGELFF. CDR3 DNA sequence: TGTGCCAGCGCCCAGAGGGAGGGGACCGGGGAGCTGTTTTTT.